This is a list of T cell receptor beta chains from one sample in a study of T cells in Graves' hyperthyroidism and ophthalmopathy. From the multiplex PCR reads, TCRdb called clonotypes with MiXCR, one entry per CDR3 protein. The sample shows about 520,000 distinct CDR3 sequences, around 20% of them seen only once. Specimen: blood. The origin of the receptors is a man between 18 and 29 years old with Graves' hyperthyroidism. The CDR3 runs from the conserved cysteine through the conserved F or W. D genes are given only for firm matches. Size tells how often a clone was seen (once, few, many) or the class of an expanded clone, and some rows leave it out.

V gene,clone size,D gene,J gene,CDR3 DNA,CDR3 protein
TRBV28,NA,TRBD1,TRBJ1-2,TGTGCCAGCGGAGGACAGGTGACTGACTATGGATACACCTTC,CASGGQVTDYGYTF
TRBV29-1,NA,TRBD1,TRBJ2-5,TGCAGCGTTGTTGGGAGGACAGGGCGAGAGACCCAGTACTTC,CSVVGRTGRETQYF
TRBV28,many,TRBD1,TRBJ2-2,TGTGCCAGCAGTTTTGGGACAGGGGTATCCGGGGAGCTGTTTTTT,CASSFGTGVSGELFF
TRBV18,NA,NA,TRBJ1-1,TGTGCCAGCTCACCCCCCCGGGGGGCGTCGACTGAAGCTTTCTTT,CASSPPRGASTEAFF
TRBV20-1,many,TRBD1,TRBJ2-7,TGCAGTGCCCACGACAGGGGAAACTACGAGCAGTACTTC,CSAHDRGNYEQYF
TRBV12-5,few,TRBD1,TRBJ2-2,TGTGCTAGTGGTTTGGTACTTACGGGACAGCAAAACACCGGGGAGCTGTTTTTT,CASGLVLTGQQNTGELFF
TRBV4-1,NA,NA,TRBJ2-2,TGCGCCAGCAGCCACCCCTCCGCCGAGCTGTTTTTT,CASSHPSAELFF
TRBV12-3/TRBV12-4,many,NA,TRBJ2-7,TGTGCCAGCAGTTTTAACCCTCTCGGCCGCTTCTCCTACGAGCAGTACTTC,CASSFNPLGRFSYEQYF
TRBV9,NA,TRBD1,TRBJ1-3,TGTGCCAGCAGCTCGACAGGGGACCGCGTTGGAAACACCATATATTTT,CASSSTGDRVGNTIYF
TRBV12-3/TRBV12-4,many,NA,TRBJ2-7,TGTGCCAGCAGTCTCTTGTTCGGTAGCTCCTACGAGCAGTACTTC,CASSLLFGSSYEQYF
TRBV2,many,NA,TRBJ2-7,TGTGCCAGCACAGGGGAAGTCTACGAGCAGTACTTC,CASTGEVYEQYF
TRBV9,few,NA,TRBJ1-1,TGTGCCAGCAGCCCTACGGGAGGGAGCGCTGAAGCTTTCTTT,CASSPTGGSAEAFF
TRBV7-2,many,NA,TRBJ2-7,TGTGCCAGCAGCTTAGCACTGTTCTACGAGCAGTACTTC,CASSLALFYEQYF
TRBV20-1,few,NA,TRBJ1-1,TGCAGTGCTAGGCTGGATCCGAACACTGAAGCTTTCTTT,CSARLDPNTEAFF
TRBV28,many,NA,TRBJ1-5,TGTGCCAGCACCGAGACGCGAGCGTTCGGGAAATTGCATTTT,CASTETRAFGKLHF
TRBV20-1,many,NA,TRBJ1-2,TGCAGTGCGATGTACGGAGGCCTTGGTTATGGCTACACCTTC,CSAMYGGLGYGYTF
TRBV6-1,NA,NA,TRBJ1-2,TGTGCCAGCTTTTCGTGGTATTGGGGCTACACCTTC,CASFSWYWGYTF
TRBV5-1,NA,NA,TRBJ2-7,TGCGCCAGCAGCTTCTCCACCAGCTCCTACGAGCAGTACTTC,CASSFSTSSYEQYF
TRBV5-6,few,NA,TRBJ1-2,TGTGCCAGCAGCTCGCTATCCGGACGGAACACCTTC,CASSSLSGRNTF
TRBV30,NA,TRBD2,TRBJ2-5,TGTGCCTGGAGTGCATGGCGGGGGGAAACCCAAGAGACCCAGTACTTC,CAWSAWRGETQETQYF
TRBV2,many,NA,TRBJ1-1,TGTGCCAGCAGTCGGTTGAACACTGAAGCTTTCTTT,CASSRLNTEAFF
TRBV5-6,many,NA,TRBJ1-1,TGTGCCAGCAGCACGGACACTGAAGCTTTCTTT,CASSTDTEAFF
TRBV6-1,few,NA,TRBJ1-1,TGTGCCAGCTGCAGTAAGGGCAGTTTGGGTTTTCGGGCAGCTTTCTTT,CASCSKGSLGFRAAFF
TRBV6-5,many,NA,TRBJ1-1,TGTGCCAGCAGTACCGGACAACCCCCCTGGGCTGAAGCTTTCTTT,CASSTGQPPWAEAFF
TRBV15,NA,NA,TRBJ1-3,TGTGCCACCAGCAGTCCCTCTGGAAACACCATATATTTT,CATSSPSGNTIYF
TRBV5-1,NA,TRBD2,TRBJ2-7,TGCGCCAGCAGCTTGGTGGCTAGCGGGGACCGAGGGCCTTACGAGCAGTACTTC,CASSLVASGDRGPYEQYF
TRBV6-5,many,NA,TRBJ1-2,TGTGCCAGCAGTTACGCCCCGGGGCGTCCGTACACCTTC,CASSYAPGRPYTF
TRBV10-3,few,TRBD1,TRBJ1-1,TGTGCCATCAGTGAAAGATACGACAGGGGGATAAAGAACACTGAAGCTTTCTTT,CAISERYDRGIKNTEAFF
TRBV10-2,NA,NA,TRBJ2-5,TGCGCCAGCAGTGAGACAGCGAGGGAGACCCAGTACTTC,CASSETARETQYF
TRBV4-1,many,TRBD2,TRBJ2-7,TGCGCCAGCAGCCAAGATCCGGGGGGGCTTTACGAGCAGTACTTC,CASSQDPGGLYEQYF
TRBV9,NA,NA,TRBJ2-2,TGTGCCAGCCATTCGGGGGCGAACACCGGGGAGCTGTTTTTT,CASHSGANTGELFF
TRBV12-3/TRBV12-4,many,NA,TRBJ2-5,TGTGCCAGCAGACAGGGACGAATAGAGACCCAGTACTTC,CASRQGRIETQYF
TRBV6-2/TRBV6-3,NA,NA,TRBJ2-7,TGTGCCAGCAGTTACAGGTCAGGAACCTACGAGCAGTACTTC,CASSYRSGTYEQYF
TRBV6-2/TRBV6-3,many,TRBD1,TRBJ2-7,TGTGCCAGCAGCCAAGGGGGCTTAGGCGAGCAGTACTTC,CASSQGGLGEQYF
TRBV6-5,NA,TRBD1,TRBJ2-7,TGTGCCAGCAGTTCCCCCTGGACAGGGTACACCTACGAGCAGTACTTC,CASSSPWTGYTYEQYF
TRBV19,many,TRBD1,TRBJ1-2,TGTGCCAGTAGTGACCGGGACAGGGGTGCCTATGGCTACACCTTC,CASSDRDRGAYGYTF
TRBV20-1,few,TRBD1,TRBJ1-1,TGCAGTGCGCACGGGACAGGGGGGCACACTGAAGCTTTCTTT,CSAHGTGGHTEAFF
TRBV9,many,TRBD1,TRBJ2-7,TGTGCCAGCAGCGTGGGGACAGGAATCTACGAGCAGTACTTC,CASSVGTGIYEQYF
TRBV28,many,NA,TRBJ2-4,TGTGCCAGCAGTAAGGGAGCCAAAAACATTCAGTACTTC,CASSKGAKNIQYF
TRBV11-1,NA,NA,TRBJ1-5,TGTGCCAGCAGTCTGGGGGAGGGACTACATAGCAATCAGCCCCAGCATTTT,CASSLGEGLHSNQPQHF
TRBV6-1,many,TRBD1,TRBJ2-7,TGTGCCAGCAGTGAAAGGACAGGCGGCCGGTACGAGCAGTACTTC,CASSERTGGRYEQYF
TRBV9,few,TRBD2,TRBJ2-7,TGTGCCAGCAGCCGTACTAGCGGGGGGCCCCGGGAGCAGTACTTC,CASSRTSGGPREQYF
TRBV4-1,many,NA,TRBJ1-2,TGCGCCAGCAGCCAAGTCCAGGGGCCGAACAACTATGGCTACACCTTC,CASSQVQGPNNYGYTF
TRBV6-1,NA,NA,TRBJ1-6,TGTGCCAGCAGACTTAGGTCACCCCTCCACTTT,CASRLRSPLHF
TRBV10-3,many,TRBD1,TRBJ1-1,TGTGCCATCAGTATAGAGGGGGCTAACACTGAAGCTTTCTTT,CAISIEGANTEAFF
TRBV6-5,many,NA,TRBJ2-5,TGTGCCAGCAGTTACTCCCGCGCCGGGCTAGGGTGGGACCAAGAGACCCAGTACTTC,CASSYSRAGLGWDQETQYF
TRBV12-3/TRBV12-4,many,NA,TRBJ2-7,TGTGCCAGCAGCGGGGACCACGAGCAGTACTTC,CASSGDHEQYF
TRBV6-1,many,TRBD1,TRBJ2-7,TGTGCCAGCACCCGGGACAGAACCTACGAGCAGTACTTC,CASTRDRTYEQYF
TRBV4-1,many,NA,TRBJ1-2,TGCGCCAGCAGCCTGACGGGGGCTGGGTCCTATGGCTACACCTTC,CASSLTGAGSYGYTF
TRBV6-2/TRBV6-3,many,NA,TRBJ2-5,TGTGCCAGCGAGGAGGCTAGCCAGGAGACCCAGTACTTC,CASEEASQETQYF
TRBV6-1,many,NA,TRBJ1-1,TGTGCCAGCAGTCCGGGGTTCCCCTGGGTGAACACTGAAGCTTTCTTT,CASSPGFPWVNTEAFF
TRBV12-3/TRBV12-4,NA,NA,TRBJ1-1,TGTGCCAGCAGTCCCAGTGGATATGAAGCTTTCTTT,CASSPSGYEAFF
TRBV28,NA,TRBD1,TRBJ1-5,TGTGCCAGCACCCAAAGGGACAGGGGGAGCAATCAGCCCCAGCATTTT,CASTQRDRGSNQPQHF